The 28 T cell receptor beta chains below all came from one sample that was sequenced in a study of human T cells and chemical hapten exposure. The time point here: pre-sensitization, week 0. The treatment is: therapeutic diphenylcyclopropenone sensitization with weekly scalp DPC. TCRdb processed the RACE reads anew with MiXCR; each CDR3 protein has one entry. The sample contains roughly 81,000 distinct CDR3 sequences, 7.5% to 9.5% of which appear only once. The sequencing used whole blood, collected in connection with sensitization to the hapten diphenylcyclopropenone (DPC). The receptors here all came from a middle-aged man with alopecia areata. Some clones in this sample may be carry-over from other donors' samples.

This clonotype has more than one count but fewer than ten. This chain connects TRBV4-3 to TRBJ2-3, with 14 bases matching TRBD2. CDR3 size: 19 residues. Germline V gene data show CDR1 as LGHNA and CDR2 as YSLEER. Trimming removed 4 bases from V and 4 bases from J; junction bases left unmatched: 13. CDR3 residues: CASSLNRGTSGSTPDTQYF. The CDR3 region has the DNA TGCGCCAGCAGCCTCAACCGGGGGACTAGCGGGAGCACCCCAGATACGCAGTATTTT.

Only a few counts were recorded for this clonotype. The chain is built from TRBV20-1 and TRBJ2-7; 10 positions agree with TRBD2. Losses at the gene ends were 4 bases for V and 2 bases for J; bases not matched to a gene: 5. Germline-derived CDR1 and CDR2 are DFQATT and SNEGSKA (reference sequence). The CDR3 runs 14 residues. For the CDR3, the DNA is TGCAGTGCTAATCCCGGACTAGCGGCCTACGAGCAGTACTTC. Translating it yields CSANPGLAAYEQYF.

In this sample, this clonotype turned up many times. The chain employs TRBV6-6 and TRBJ2-7; TRBD2 aligns across 7 bases. The CDR3 contains 14 residues. CDR1 is MNHNY, CDR2 SVGAGI, per germline (reference sequence). V was pared by 5 bases and J by 0 bases, with 4 bases of the junction left unmatched. The DNA of the CDR3 is TGTGCCAGCAGTCGCCCGGGAGGCTCCTACGAGCAGTACGTC. Its translation is CASSRPGGSYEQYV.

In this sample, this clonotype turned up a few times. The chain combines TRBV21-1 with TRBJ1-6. TRBV21-1 is flagged as a pseudogene. The CDR3 sequence is 10 residues long. The CDR3, as DNA: TGTGCCAGCACGGGTATTCCCCTCCACTTT. It translates to CASTGIPLHF.

This clonotype was detected only a few times. The chain combines TRBV19 with TRBJ1-4; 9 nucleotides align to TRBD1. V was pared by 7 bases and J by 7 bases, with 13 bases of the junction left unmatched. This CDR3 has 16 residues. Germline V gene data show CDR1 as LNHDA and CDR2 as SQIVND (reference sequence). The chain's CDR3 is CASKRNRGLDREKLFF. CDR3 nucleotide sequence: TGTGCCAGTAAGAGGAACAGGGGGCTGGATCGTGAAAAACTGTTTTTT.

As regards this clonotype: A clone one base away is much larger, so this may be a read error. The chain joins TRBV4-3 to TRBJ1-1; tentatively, D is TRBD1 (5 bases). CDR1 is LGHNA, CDR2 YSLEER, per germline. The CDR3 is 15 amino acids. This CDR3 is CASSQDTTGNTKAFF. The CDR3 DNA reads TGCGCCAGCAGCCAAGATACAACAGGAAACACTAAAGCTTTCTTT.

The gene calls are TRBV24-1 and TRBJ1-2; maybe TRBD1 (6 bases). Germline V gives CDR1 KGHDR, CDR2 SFDVKD. CDR3 length: 13 amino acids. The V and J ends lost 6 bases and 4 bases respectively, with 11 bases between them. CDR3 DNA sequence: TGTGCCACCAGTCTAACAGGGTCCTATGGCTACACCTTC. This encodes CATSLTGSYGYTF.

This clonotype has at least ten counts. The gene calls are TRBV30 and TRBJ1-6; no clear D gene. The CDR3 extends over 13 amino acids. Germline V CDR1 and CDR2: GTSNPN, SVGIG (reference sequence). Trimming pared 3 bases from V and 8 bases from J, leaving 11 bases between. In DNA form, the CDR3 reads TGTGCCTGGAGAACACTTAGGGATTCACCCCTCCACTTT. This sequence encodes CAWRTLRDSPLHF. The variable domain in full, completed from reference TRBV30 and TRBJ1-6, reads SQTIHQWPATLVQPVGSPLSLECTVEGTSNPNLYWYRQAAGRGLQLLFYSVGIGQISSEVPQNLSASRPQDRQFILSSKKLLLSDSGFYLCAWRTLRDSPLHFGNGTRLTVT.

The V gene is TRBV4-2, the J gene TRBJ2-7; 8 bases are shared with TRBD2. CDR3 length equals 18 residues. The germline V gene encodes CDR1 LGHNA and CDR2 YNFKEQ. The trim removed 6 bases at V and 4 bases at J, leaving 20 bases unmatched. CDR3 amino acids: CASRQTPRVLAGLYEQYV. Here the CDR3 DNA reads TGTGCCAGCAGGCAAACCCCCCGGGTATTAGCGGGATTATACGAGCAGTACGTC.

This clonotype was counted at least ten times. The V call is TRBV5-5, the J call TRBJ1-1; TRBD1 matches 8 bases. The CDR3 is 17 residues long. CDR1 is SGHKS and CDR2 is YYEKEE in the germline V gene (reference sequence). Losses at the gene ends were 1 base for V and 0 bases for J; bases not matched to a gene: 8. The CDR3: CASSLFRTGMVNTEAFF. CDR3 coding DNA: TGTGCCAGCAGCTTGTTCCGGACAGGGATGGTGAACACTGAAGCTTTCTTT.

This clonotype was seen more than once but under ten times. The V gene is TRBV24-1, the J gene TRBJ2-2, with D uncertain. The ends were cut back, 2 bases at V and 5 bases at J, with 11 bases in the middle. The CDR3 sequence is 15 residues long. The germline V gene encodes CDR1 KGHDR and CDR2 SFDVKD. The CDR3 nucleotides read TGTGCCACCAGTGATTCTTCGCCCGGGACCGGGGAGCTGTTTTTT. Translation: CATSDSSPGTGELFF.

This clonotype was observed at least ten times. The V gene is TRBV20-1, the J gene TRBJ1-2; 9 bases are shared with TRBD1. This CDR3 has 13 amino acids. The trim removed 6 bases at V and 3 bases at J, leaving 5 bases unmatched. Germline CDR1 and CDR2: DFQATT and SNEGSKA (reference sequence). The CDR3 region is CSARTGDHYGYTF. The CDR3 nucleotides are TGCAGTGCCAGGACAGGGGACCACTATGGCTACACCTTC.

This clonotype was picked up a small number of times. The V gene is TRBV12-3 or TRBV12-4, the J gene TRBJ2-3; 8 bases map to TRBD1. The CDR3 totals 13 residues. V shed 6 bases, J shed 8 bases, and the junction held 7 bases outside the gene matches. The CDR3 DNA is TGTGCCAGCAGCCGGGACAGGAGGTCTACGCAGTATTTT. Protein: CASSRDRRSTQYF.

Only a few counts were recorded for this clonotype. V usage is TRBV6-9 and J usage is TRBJ1-4; TRBD1 matches at 11 bases. Per the germline V gene, CDR1 is MNHGY and CDR2 is SVAAGI. The trim removed 5 bases at V and 0 bases at J, leaving 11 bases unmatched. The CDR3 is made up of 19 amino acids. The CDR3 DNA is TGTGCCAGCAGTCGTCGAAGAGGACAGGGGGCTACAACTAATGAAAAACTGTTTTTT. It is translated as CASSRRRGQGATTNEKLFF.

A few counts support this clonotype. This chain uses TRBV5-4 with TRBJ1-2; maybe TRBD1 (6 bases). V was clipped by 4 bases and J by 8 bases, with 18 bases between them. The germline V gene has CDR1 SGHNT and CDR2 YYREEE (reference sequence). CDR3 size: 14 residues. The CDR3 is CASSKQGRLRGYTF. The CDR3 DNA follows: TGTGCCAGCAGCAAACAGGGACGATTGCGGGGCTACACCTTC.

As to this clonotype: This may be a read error: a much more frequent sequence differs by one nucleotide. The chain recombines TRBV12-3 or TRBV12-4 with TRBJ2-7; 7 bases are shared with TRBD1. The CDR3 totals 16 residues. The CDR3 spells CASSLVEQGTSYKQYV. CDR3 nucleotide sequence: TGTGCCAGCAGTTTAGTCGAACAGGGGACATCCTACAAGCAGTACGTC.

The V call is TRBV12-3 or TRBV12-4, the J call TRBJ2-7; D is uncertain. Trimming took off 3 bases at V and 3 bases at J, with 9 bases between the two ends. CDR3 length: 13 amino acids. The CDR3 DNA is TGTGCCAGCAGTTTGAGGAACAGCTACGAGCAGTACGTC. As protein: CASSLRNSYEQYV.

V gene TRBV6-1 combines with J gene TRBJ2-2; TRBD2 matches at 11 bases. V dropped 2 bases and J dropped 1; count of bases not matched to a gene: 0. The CDR3 is 16 residues long. Germline CDR1 is MNHNS and CDR2 is SASEGT. CDR3 in amino acids: CASSELAGGNTGELFF. The CDR3 region has the DNA TGTGCCAGCAGTGAACTAGCGGGAGGGAACACCGGGGAGCTGTTTTTT.

This clonotype has just a few counts. The chain is built from TRBV19 and TRBJ2-7; weak D call: TRBD2 (6 bases). CDR3 length equals 14 residues. The germline V gene encodes CDR1 LNHDA and CDR2 SQIVND (reference sequence). Trimming pared 1 base from V and 3 bases from J, leaving 10 bases between. Here the CDR3 reads CASSIVSGSYEQYF. CDR3 nucleotides: TGTGCCAGTAGTATAGTATCCGGGAGCTACGAGCAGTACTTC.

The V and J genes are TRBV7-9 and TRBJ2-3; 7 nucleotides line up with TRBD2. This CDR3 has 16 amino acids. V gave up 4 bases and J gave up 0 bases; unmatched junction bases: 7. Looked up from germline, CDR1 is SEHNR and CDR2 is FQNEAQ (reference sequence). CDR3 residues: CASSSHTGGSTDTQYF. The CDR3 region has the DNA TGTGCCAGCAGCTCTCACACGGGGGGAAGCACAGATACGCAGTATTTT.

This clonotype was seen at least ten times. The rearrangement joins TRBV29-1 to TRBJ2-2; D tentatively reads TRBD1 or TRBD2 (6 bases each). CDR1 and CDR2 (germline): SQVTM, ANQGSEA. This CDR3 is built from 16 residues. The V and J ends lost 0 bases and 5 bases respectively, with 16 bases between them. Here the CDR3 DNA reads TGCAGCGTTGAAGATCGCGGCAGGGGAGGAACCGGGGAGCTGTTTTTT. It is translated as CSVEDRGRGGTGELFF.

This clonotype was observed a single time. V gene TRBV5-1 combines with J gene TRBJ2-7, with 9 nucleotides matching TRBD2. The CDR3 covers 15 residues. The germline V gene has CDR1 SGHRS and CDR2 YFSETQ. J lost 5 bases, V lost 4 bases, and 10 bases had no gene match. DNA for the CDR3: TGCGCCAGCAGCCCTCCAATAGCGGGAGCAGACGAGCAGTACTTC. As protein: CASSPPIAGADEQYF. Using reference TRBV5-1 and TRBJ2-7 for the parts outside the CDR3, the full variable domain is KAGVTQTPRYLIKTRGQQVTLSCSPISGHRSVSWYQQTPGQGLQFLFEYFSETQRNKGNFPGRFSGRQFSNSRSEMNVSTLELGDSALYLCASSPPIAGADEQYFGPGTRLTVT.

Regarding this clonotype: A much larger clone lies a single base off, so this may be a read error. CDR3 nucleotide sequence: TGTGCCAGCAGTTACCACACGCTCGACTCAACTAATAAAAAACTGTTTTTT. It is translated as CASSYHTLDSTNKKLFF. The chain joins TRBV6-2 or TRBV6-3 to TRBJ1-4; D gene ambiguous. Per the germline V gene, CDR1 is MNHEY and CDR2 is SVGEGT. There are 17 residues in the CDR3.

The chain has TRBV13 and TRBJ2-3, with D possibly matching TRBD2 (5 bases). The CDR3 has 14 residues. V dropped 6 bases and J dropped 6 bases, with 16 bases sitting between them. Germline V gene sequence: CDR1 PRHDT, CDR2 FYEKMQ (reference sequence). The CDR3 here is CASSGSGSRDTQYF. CDR3 nucleotide sequence: TGTGCCAGCAGTGGGAGCGGTTCTAGGGATACGCAGTATTTT.

This clonotype showed up just a few times. CDR3 bases: TGTGCCAGCAGCGCAATTTCCGGGACCATCAGAAGCGGCAGCTCCTACAATGAGCAGTTCTTC. Translating gives CASSAISGTIRSGSSYNEQFF. The V call is TRBV7-9, the J call TRBJ2-1, with D tentatively TRBD1 or TRBD2 (5 bases each). Trimming removed 5 bases at V and 0 bases at J, with 29 bases between. Germline V gene lookup returns CDR1 SEHNR and CDR2 FQNEAQ (reference sequence). This CDR3 is built from 21 residues.

There are a few counts of this clonotype. This chain uses TRBV27 with TRBJ2-3; TRBD1 aligns across 7 bases. Per germline, CDR1 MNHEY and CDR2 SMNVEV (reference sequence). Losses at the gene ends were 5 bases for V and 4 bases for J; bases not matched to a gene: 9. The CDR3 is made up of 15 amino acids. The CDR3 DNA reads TGTGCCAGCAGTACGGACAGGAGGAGCGCAGATACGCAGTATTTT. Its protein product is CASSTDRRSADTQYF.

This clonotype was seen repeatedly, ten times or more. As DNA, the CDR3 is TGCAGTGCTAGTCCGGGCAGGCAGTACTATGGCTACACCTTC. It translates to CSASPGRQYYGYTF. The chain couples TRBV20-1 to TRBJ1-2; D call uncertain. Looked up from germline, CDR1 is DFQATT and CDR2 is SNEGSKA (reference sequence). This CDR3 has 14 amino acids. V dropped 3 bases and J dropped 3 bases, with 14 bases sitting between them.

The CDR3 DNA is TGCGGGGGGACAGCCTCCTACAATGAGCAGTTCTTC. It specifies CGGTASYNEQFF. The chain has TRBV29-1 and TRBJ2-1, with D maybe TRBD1 (7 bases). Germline V gene lookup returns CDR1 SQVTM and CDR2 ANQGSEA. This CDR3 contains 12 residues.